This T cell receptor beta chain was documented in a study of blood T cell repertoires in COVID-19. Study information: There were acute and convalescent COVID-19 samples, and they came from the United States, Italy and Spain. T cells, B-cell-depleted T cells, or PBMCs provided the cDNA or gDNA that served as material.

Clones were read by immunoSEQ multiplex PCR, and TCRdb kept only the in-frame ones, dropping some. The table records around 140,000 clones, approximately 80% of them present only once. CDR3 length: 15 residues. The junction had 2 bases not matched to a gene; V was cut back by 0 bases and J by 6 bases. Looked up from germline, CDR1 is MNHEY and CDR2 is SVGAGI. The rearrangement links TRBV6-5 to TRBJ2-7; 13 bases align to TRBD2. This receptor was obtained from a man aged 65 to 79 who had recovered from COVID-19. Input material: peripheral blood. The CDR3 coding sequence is TGTGCCAGCAGTTACTCCGGACTAGCGGGAGTCGAGCAGTACTTC. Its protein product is CASSYSGLAGVEQYF.